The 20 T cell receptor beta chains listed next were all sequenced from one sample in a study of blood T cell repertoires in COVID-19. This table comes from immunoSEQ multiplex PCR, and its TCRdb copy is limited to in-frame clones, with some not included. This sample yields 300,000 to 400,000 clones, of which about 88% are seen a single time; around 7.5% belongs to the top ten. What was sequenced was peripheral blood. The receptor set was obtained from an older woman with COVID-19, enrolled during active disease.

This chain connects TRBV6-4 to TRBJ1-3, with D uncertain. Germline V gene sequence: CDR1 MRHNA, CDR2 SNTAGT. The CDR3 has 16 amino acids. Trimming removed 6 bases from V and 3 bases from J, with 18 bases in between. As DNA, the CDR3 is TGTGCCAGCAGGGCCTTCCTTTTGGGGAGTGGAAACACCATATATTTT. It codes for CASRAFLLGSGNTIYF.

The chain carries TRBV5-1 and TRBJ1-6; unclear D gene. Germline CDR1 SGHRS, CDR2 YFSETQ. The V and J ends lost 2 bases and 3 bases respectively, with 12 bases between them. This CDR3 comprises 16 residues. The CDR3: CASSFRPGIYNSPLHF. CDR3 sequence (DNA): TGCGCCAGCAGCTTCAGACCCGGGATCTATAATTCACCCCTCCACTTT. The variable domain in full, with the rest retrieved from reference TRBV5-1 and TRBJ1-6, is KAGVTQTPRYLIKTRGQQVTLSCSPISGHRSVSWYQQTPGQGLQFLFEYFSETQRNKGNFPGRFSGRQFSNSRSEMNVSTLELGDSALYLCASSFRPGIYNSPLHFGNGTRLTVT.

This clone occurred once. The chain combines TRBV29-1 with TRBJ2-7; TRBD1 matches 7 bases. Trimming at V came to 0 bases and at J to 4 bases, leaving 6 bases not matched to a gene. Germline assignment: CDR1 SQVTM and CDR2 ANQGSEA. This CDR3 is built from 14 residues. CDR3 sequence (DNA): TGCAGCGTTGAAGAACCAGGGGGTAGGTACGAGCAGTACTTC. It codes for CSVEEPGGRYEQYF.

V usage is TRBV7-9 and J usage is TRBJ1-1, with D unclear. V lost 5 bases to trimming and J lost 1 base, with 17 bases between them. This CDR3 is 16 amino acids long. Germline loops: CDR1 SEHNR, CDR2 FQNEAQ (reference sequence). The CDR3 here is CASSPYRQATNTEAFF. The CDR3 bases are TGTGCCAGCAGCCCGTACCGGCAGGCTACGAACACTGAAGCTTTCTTT.

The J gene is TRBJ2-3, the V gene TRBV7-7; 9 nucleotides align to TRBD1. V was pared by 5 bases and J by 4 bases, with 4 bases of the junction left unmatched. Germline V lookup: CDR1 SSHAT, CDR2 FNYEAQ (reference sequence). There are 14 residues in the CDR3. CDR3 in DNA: TGTGCCAGCAGCCCTCGGACAGGGGCAGATACGCAGTATTTT. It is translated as CASSPRTGADTQYF.

Here the CDR3 DNA reads TGTGCCGGCCGGCAGAGGTCTGGAGATACGCAGTATTTT. The encoded protein is CAGRQRSGDTQYF. The rearrangement joins TRBV10-3 to TRBJ2-3; D gene uncertain. The V gene's germline CDR1 is ENHRY and CDR2 SYGVKD. The CDR3 contains 13 residues. V was clipped by 11 bases and J by 5 bases, with 17 bases between them.

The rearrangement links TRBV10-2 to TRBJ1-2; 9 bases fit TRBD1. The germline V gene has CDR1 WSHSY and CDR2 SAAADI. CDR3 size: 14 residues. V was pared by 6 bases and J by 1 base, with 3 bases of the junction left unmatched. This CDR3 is CASRLDRGNYGYTF. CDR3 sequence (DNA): TGCGCCAGCAGGTTGGACAGGGGTAACTATGGCTACACCTTC.

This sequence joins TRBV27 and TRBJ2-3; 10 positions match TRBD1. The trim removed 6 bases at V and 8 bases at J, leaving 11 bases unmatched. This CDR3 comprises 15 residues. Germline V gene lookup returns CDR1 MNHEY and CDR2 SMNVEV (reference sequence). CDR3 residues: CASSHRDRGFGTQYF. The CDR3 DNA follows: TGTGCCAGCAGCCACCGGGACAGGGGTTTTGGTACGCAGTATTTT.

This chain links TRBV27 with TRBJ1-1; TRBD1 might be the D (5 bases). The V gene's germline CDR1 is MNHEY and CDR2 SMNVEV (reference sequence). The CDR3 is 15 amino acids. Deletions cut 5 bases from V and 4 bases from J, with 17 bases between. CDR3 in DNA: TGTGCCAGCAGTCCCTCAGGGTTATTAGGCACTGAAGCTTTCTTT. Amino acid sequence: CASSPSGLLGTEAFF.

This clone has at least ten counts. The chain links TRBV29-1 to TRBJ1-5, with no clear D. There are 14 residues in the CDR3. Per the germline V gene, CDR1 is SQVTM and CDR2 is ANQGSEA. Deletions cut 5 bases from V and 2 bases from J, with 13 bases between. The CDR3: CSVSLGSGNQPQHF. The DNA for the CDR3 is TGCAGCGTTTCCCTAGGTTCGGGCAATCAGCCCCAGCATTTT.

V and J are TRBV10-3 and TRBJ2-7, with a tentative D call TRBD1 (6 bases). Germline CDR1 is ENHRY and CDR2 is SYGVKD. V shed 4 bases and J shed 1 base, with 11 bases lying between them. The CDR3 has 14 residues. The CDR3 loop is CAISGTVGSYEQYF. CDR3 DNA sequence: TGTGCCATCAGTGGGACAGTAGGATCCTACGAGCAGTACTTC.

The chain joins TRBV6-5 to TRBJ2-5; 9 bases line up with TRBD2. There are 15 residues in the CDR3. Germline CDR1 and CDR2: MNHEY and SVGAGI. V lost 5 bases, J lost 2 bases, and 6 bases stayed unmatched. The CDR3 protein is CASSRSGGLQETQYF. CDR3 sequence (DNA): TGTGCCAGCAGTCGTAGCGGGGGCCTACAAGAGACCCAGTACTTC.

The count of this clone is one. CDR3 bases: TGTGCCAGCAGCTTTAGCCTTTTGAACACTGAAGCTTTCTTT. Translation gives CASSFSLLNTEAFF. The gene calls are TRBV5-5 and TRBJ1-1; D unresolved. CDR3 size: 14 residues. Per the germline V gene, CDR1 is SGHKS and CDR2 is YYEKEE (reference sequence). Trimming removed 2 bases at V and 0 bases at J, with 8 bases between.

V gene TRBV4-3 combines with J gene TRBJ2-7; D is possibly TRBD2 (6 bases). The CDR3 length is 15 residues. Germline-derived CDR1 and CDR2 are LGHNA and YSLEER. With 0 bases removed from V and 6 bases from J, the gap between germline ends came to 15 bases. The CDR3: CASSQERAGLGEQYF. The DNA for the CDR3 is TGCGCCAGCAGCCAAGAACGGGCGGGGCTGGGCGAGCAGTACTTC.

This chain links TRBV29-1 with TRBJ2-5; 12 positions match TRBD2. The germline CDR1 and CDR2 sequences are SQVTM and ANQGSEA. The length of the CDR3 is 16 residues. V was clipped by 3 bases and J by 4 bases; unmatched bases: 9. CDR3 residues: CSVESSGGAIRETQYF. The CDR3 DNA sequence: TGCAGCGTTGAGTCTAGCGGGGGGGCAATCCGAGAGACCCAGTACTTC. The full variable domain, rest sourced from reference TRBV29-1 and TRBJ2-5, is SAVISQKPSRDICQRGTSLTIQCQVDSQVTMMFWYRQQPGQSLTLIATANQGSEATYESGFVIDKFPISRPNLTFSTLTVSNMSPEDSSIYLCSVESSGGAIRETQYFGPGTRLLVL.

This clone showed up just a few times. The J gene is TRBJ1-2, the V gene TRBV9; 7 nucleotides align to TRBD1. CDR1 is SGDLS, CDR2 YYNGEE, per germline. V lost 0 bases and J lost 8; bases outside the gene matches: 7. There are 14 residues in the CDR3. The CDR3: CASSVETGQGGYTF. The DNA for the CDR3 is TGTGCCAGCAGCGTAGAGACAGGGCAGGGAGGCTACACCTTC.

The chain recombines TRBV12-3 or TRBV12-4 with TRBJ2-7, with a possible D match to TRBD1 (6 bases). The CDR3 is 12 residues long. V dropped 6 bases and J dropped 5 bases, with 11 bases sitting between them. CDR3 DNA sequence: TGTGCCAGCAGGCAGGGGAAGAACGAGCAGTACTTC. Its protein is CASRQGKNEQYF.

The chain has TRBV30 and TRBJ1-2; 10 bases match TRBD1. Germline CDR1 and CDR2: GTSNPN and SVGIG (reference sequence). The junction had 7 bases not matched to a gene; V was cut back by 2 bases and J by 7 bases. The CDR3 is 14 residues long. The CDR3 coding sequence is TGTGCCTGGAGTCCTCCGGGACAGGGGCCTGGCTACACCTTC. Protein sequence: CAWSPPGQGPGYTF.

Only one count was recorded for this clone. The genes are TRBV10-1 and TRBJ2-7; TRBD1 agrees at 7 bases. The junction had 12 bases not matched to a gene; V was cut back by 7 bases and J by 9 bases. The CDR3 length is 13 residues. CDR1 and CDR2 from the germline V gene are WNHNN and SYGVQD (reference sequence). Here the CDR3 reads CASNNDRAGVQYF. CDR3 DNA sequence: TGCGCCAGCAACAATGACAGGGCCGGGGTGCAGTACTTC.

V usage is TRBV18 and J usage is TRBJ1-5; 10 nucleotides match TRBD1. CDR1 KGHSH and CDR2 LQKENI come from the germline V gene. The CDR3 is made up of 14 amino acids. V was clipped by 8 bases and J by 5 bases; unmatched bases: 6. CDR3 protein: CASADRGGDQPQHF. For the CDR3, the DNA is TGTGCCAGCGCGGACAGGGGGGGCGATCAGCCCCAGCATTTT.